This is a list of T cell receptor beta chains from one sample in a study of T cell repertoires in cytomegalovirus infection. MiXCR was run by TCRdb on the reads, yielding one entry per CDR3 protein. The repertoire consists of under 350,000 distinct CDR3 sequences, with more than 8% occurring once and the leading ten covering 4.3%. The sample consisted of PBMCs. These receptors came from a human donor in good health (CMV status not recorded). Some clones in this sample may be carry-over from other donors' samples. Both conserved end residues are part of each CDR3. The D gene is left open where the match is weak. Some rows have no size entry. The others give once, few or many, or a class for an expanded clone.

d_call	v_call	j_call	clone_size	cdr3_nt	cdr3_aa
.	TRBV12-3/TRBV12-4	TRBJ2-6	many	TGTGCCAGCAGTTTGTCTAGCGTGGTACCCGGGGCCAACGTCCTGACTTTC	CASSLSSVVPGANVLTF
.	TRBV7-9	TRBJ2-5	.	TGTGCCAGCAGCCCACTGACATGGCAGATCGAAGAGACCCAGTACTTC	CASSPLTWQIEETQYF
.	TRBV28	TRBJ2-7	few	TGTGCCAGTGGGACGGACGAGCAGTACTTC	CASGTDEQYF
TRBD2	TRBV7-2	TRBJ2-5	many	TGTGCCAGCAGCAGCGGGGGTGGGACGGGAGGCCAAGAGACCCAGTACTTC	CASSSGGGTGGQETQYF
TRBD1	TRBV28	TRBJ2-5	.	TGTGCCAGCACCGGCCGACAGACAGGGAGTGTTTTTGGAGAGACCCAGTACTTC	CASTGRQTGSVFGETQYF
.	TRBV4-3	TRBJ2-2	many	TGCGCCAGCAGCCAAGCAGGGTTCCAGAACACCGGGGAGCTGTTTTTT	CASSQAGFQNTGELFF
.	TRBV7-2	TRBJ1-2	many	TGTGCCAGCAGCTTAGTGGGGTGGGGGGCAGGGCAGCCTTATGGCTACACCTTC	CASSLVGWGAGQPYGYTF
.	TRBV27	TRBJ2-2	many	TGTGCCAGCAGTATGATTGGGCACACCGGGGAGCTGTTTTTT	CASSMIGHTGELFF
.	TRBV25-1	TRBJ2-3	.	TGTGCCAGCAGTCAAAGAGGAGGGATAAGCACAGATACGCAGTATTTT	CASSQRGGISTDTQYF
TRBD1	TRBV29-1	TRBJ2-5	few	TGCAGTTTTAAGGGGGCGTACCAAGAGACCCAGTACTTC	CSFKGAYQETQYF
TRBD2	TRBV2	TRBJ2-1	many	TGTGCCAGCAAAGAACTAGCGGGTCCTGAGAATGAGCAGTTCTTC	CASKELAGPENEQFF
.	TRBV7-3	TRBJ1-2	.	TGTGCCAGCAGCTCCGAGACAGCGGACTATGGCTACACCTTC	CASSSETADYGYTF
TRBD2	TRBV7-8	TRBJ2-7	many	TGTGCCAGCAGCTTAGGGGTAGGACTAGCGGGAGTAGGCGAGCAGTACTTC	CASSLGVGLAGVGEQYF
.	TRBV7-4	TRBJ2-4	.	TGTGCCAGCAGCGGACACAGGGACTACCAAGCCAAAAACATTCAGTACTTC	CASSGHRDYQAKNIQYF
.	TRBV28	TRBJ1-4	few	TGTGCCAGCAGTTCGCCCCCGGGACGCGGAGATGAAAAACTGTTTTTT	CASSSPPGRGDEKLFF
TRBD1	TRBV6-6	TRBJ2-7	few	TGTGCCAGCACCTCCGGGACAGGGAGTTACGAGCAGTACTTC	CASTSGTGSYEQYF
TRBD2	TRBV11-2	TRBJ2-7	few	TGTGCCAGCAGCCCAGAGGGACTAGGGGAGCAGTACTTC	CASSPEGLGEQYF
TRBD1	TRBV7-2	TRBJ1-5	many	TGTGCCAGCAGCTTAGGGAAGACAGGGTCGAGTCAGCCCCAGCATTTT	CASSLGKTGSSQPQHF
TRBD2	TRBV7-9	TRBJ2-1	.	TGTGCCAGCAGCTGGACTAGCGGGGGGGACTATGAGCAGTTCTTC	CASSWTSGGDYEQFF
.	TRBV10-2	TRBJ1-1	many	TGCGCCAGCAGTGAAGGACCGCGGCACACTGAAGCTTTCTTT	CASSEGPRHTEAFF
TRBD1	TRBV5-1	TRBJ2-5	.	TGCGCCAGCAGCCGGGACAGTCCCCAAGAGACCCAGTACTTC	CASSRDSPQETQYF
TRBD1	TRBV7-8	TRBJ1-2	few	TGTGCCAGCAGCGTTTCCCGGGACAGCCTTTGGTATGGCTACACCTTC	CASSVSRDSLWYGYTF
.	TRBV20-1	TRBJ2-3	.	TGCAGTGCTAGTTCCAGCAACACAGATACGCAGTATTTT	CSASSSNTDTQYF
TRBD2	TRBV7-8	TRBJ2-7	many	TGTGCCAGCAGCTTAGCACTAGCGGGAAGCGTCCAGTACTTC	CASSLALAGSVQYF
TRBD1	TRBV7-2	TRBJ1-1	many	TGTGCCAGCAGCTTACCGACAGGGAGGTACACTGAAGCTTTCTTT	CASSLPTGRYTEAFF
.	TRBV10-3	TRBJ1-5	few	TGTGCCATCAGTGAGTCCCAGAGCAATCAGCCCCAGCATTTT	CAISESQSNQPQHF
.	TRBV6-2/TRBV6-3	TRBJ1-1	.	TGTGCCAGCAGTTACGGGGAGTGGGTGAGAGCTTTCTTT	CASSYGEWVRAFF
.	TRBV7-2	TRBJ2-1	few	TGTGCCAGCAGCTTAGCGCGGGACCCTTACAATGAGCAGTTCTTC	CASSLARDPYNEQFF
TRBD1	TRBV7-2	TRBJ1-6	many	TGTGCCAGCAGCTTAGTATCCGGGACAGGGAGGAAATCACCCCTCCACTTT	CASSLVSGTGRKSPLHF
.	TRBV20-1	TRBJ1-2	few	TGCAGTGCTAGAGATCAGGGTTCGGAAGGCTACACCTTC	CSARDQGSEGYTF
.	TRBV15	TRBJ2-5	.	TGTGCCACCAGCAGAGCAAGGTTCGGTGAGACCCAGTACTTC	CATSRARFGETQYF
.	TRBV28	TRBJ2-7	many	TGTGCCAGCAGTTGGGTTCTCGCGGGGCAGGGTGAGCAGTACTTC	CASSWVLAGQGEQYF
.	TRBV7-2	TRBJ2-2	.	TGTGCCAGCAGCTTAGCGGGGGGGCGGAGAACCGGGGAGCTGTTTTTT	CASSLAGGRRTGELFF
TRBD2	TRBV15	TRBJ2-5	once	TGTGCCACCAGCAGAGATCGATACCAGCGGGGCCAAGAGACCCAGTACTTC	CATSRDRYQRGQETQYF
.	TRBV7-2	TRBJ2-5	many	TGTGCCAGCAGCTCAACCGACAAACGAGAGACCCAGTACTTC	CASSSTDKRETQYF
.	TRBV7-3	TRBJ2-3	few	TGTGCCAGCAGCAATCCCCTAACAGGGTTGGGCACAGATACGCAGTATTTT	CASSNPLTGLGTDTQYF
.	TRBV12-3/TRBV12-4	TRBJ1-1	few	TGTGCCAGCAGTTCTGGCAGAAAAGCTTTCTTT	CASSSGRKAFF
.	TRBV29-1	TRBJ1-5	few	TGCAGCGTCAAACACGGGGGAGATCAGCCCCAGCATTTT	CSVKHGGDQPQHF